This T cell receptor beta chain is from a study of monozygotic twins with inflammatory bowel disease (dated 2019 in TCRdb). In terms of the full investigation: The full study comprised 28 monozygotic twin pairs: nine German pairs (four IBD-concordant, five IBD-discordant) and 19 IBD-discordant Danish pairs. The search for disease-associated traits relied mainly on comparing, within discordant pairs, IBD patients with their genetically identical healthy co-twins. Each individual had, on average, about 151 000 unique TCRalpha sequences and 181 000 unique TCRbeta sequences available for analysis. The full study reports these points: Differing immunosuppressive treatments among patients may have added background noise and inter-individual variability to the repertoires. Fewer clonotypes were shared with other individuals by IBD patients than by healthy twins, most markedly in patients showing signs of disease activity. IBD patients had lower TCRbeta repertoire diversity, measured by the inverse Simpson index, than their healthy co-twins. Distinction between different T cell subtypes could not be achieved in the analysis. No difference in repertoire similarity was observed between concordant and discordant twins, possibly owing to limited statistical power. The results gave no support for a single strong signal or clonotype linked to IBD.

To note about this clonotype: What antigen it recognizes has not been identified.

The library was produced with 5' RACE. Preparation of each TCR library used approximately 3.5 ug of total RNA. For each sample, cDNA synthesis with SMARTScribe reverse transcriptase was split into eight separate reactions. Unique molecular identifiers containing a 6-nucleotide sample barcode were introduced through template switching during cDNA synthesis. TCRalpha and TCRbeta cDNA was amplified in two nested PCRs of about 17 and 10 cycles, and bead purification was carried out after each PCR. Before amplification, cDNA was treated with uracil DNA-glycosylase and purified using the QIAquick PCR purification kit. The second PCR added Illumina TruSeq-compatible adapters along with sample-specific barcodes. TapeStation and Qubit were used to check library quality and concentration, and about 4.5 ng of each library was pooled. Sequencing of pooled libraries was carried out on an Illumina HiSeq2500 single-index Rapid Run using 2 x 100 bp reads and custom sequencing primers. In the paper's pipeline: MiGEC version 1.2.6 was used for UMI-based consensus assembly, which corrected PCR and sequencing errors. MiXCR version 2.1.1 was used to carry out V(D)J alignment, clonotype assembly and CDR3 extraction. To normalise gene usage, clonotype sharing and MAIT/NKT TCR abundance, the top 1000, 10 000 and 20 000 clonotypes in each sample were analysed. After downsampling to 27 000 UMIs, diversity was calculated as the inverse Simpson index using the vegan R package. Paired Mann-Whitney U tests were applied to discordant twin pairs, with Benjamini-Hochberg correction for multiple testing. With the reads reprocessed by TCRdb, a single entry stands for each CDR3 protein sequence and no DNA is reported. The V and J calls and clone size are TCRdb's, not the authors'. This sample's records show 140,000 to 150,000 distinct CDR3 sequences. The ten largest account for roughly 1.2% of the sample.

The CDR3 spans 14 residues, from the cysteine through the phenylalanine. No DNA is given. Taken from the germline V gene (reference sequence), the CDR1 and CDR2 loops are DFQATT and SNEGSKA. From each donor, an approximately 2.3 ml peripheral blood sample was collected into PAXgene tubes and kept at -80 degrees C. Total RNA was isolated from whole blood with the PAXgene blood miRNA kit on an automated QIAcube, without T cell sorting. Deep TCRalpha and TCRbeta repertoire profiling with unique molecular barcoding was performed on peripheral blood of monozygotic twin pairs concordant or discordant for inflammatory bowel disease. For every twin pair, smoking habits were documented, and each individual was categorised as a current, former or never smoker.

Sequences were obtained from blood. The clonotype originates from a human donor with ulcerative colitis or Crohn's disease, or a healthy co-twin of an affected twin (not recorded which). The V gene is TRBV20-1 and the J gene is TRBJ2-7. The CDR3 reads CSARDPINLREQYF.